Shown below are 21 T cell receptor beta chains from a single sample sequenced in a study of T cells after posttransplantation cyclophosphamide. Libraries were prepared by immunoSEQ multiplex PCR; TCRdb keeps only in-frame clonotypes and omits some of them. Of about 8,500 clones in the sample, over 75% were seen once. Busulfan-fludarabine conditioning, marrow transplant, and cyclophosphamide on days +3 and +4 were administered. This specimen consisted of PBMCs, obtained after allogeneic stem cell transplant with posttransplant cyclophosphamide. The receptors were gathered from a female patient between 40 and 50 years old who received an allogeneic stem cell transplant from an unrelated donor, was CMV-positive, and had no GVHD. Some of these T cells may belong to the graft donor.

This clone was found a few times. The CDR3, as DNA: TGTGCCAGCAGTGAACAGTTGAACACTGAAGCTTTCTTT. Encoded protein: CASSEQLNTEAFF. The chain has TRBV2 and TRBJ1-1; D gene ambiguous. CDR3 size: 13 residues. The germline gives CDR1 SNHLY, CDR2 FYNNEI. The germline V and J ends were trimmed by 2 bases and 0 bases, with 4 bases remaining between them.

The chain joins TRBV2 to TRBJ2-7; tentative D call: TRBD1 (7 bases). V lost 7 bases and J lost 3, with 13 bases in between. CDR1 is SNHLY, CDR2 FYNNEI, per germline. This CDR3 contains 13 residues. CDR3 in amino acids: CASKRGTVYEQYF. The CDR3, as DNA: TGTGCCAGCAAACGCGGGACAGTCTACGAGCAGTACTTC.

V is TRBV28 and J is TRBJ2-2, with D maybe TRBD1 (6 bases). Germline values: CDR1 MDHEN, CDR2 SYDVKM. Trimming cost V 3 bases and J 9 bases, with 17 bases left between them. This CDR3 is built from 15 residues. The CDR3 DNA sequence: TGTGCCAGCAGTTTCGTGGGGGCAGGGGATAGGGAGCTGTTTTTT. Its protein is CASSFVGAGDRELFF.

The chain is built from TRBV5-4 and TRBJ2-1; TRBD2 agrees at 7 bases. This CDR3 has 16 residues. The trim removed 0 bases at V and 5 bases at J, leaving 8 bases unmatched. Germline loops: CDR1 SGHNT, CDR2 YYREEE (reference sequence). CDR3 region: CASSLGGGLINNEQFF. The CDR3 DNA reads TGTGCCAGCAGCTTGGGGGGGGGACTAATTAACAATGAGCAGTTCTTC.

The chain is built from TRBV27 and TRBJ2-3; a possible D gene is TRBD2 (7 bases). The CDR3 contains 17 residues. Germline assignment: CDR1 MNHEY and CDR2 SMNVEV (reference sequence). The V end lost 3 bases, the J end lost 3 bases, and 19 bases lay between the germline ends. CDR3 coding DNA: TGTGCCAGCAGTTTGCAACGGGGGAGGGGGGGGACAGATACGCAGTATTTT. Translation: CASSLQRGRGGTDTQYF.

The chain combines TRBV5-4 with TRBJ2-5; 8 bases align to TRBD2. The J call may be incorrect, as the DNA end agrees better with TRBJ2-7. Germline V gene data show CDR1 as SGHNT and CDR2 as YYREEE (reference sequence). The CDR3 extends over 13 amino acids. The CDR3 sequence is CASSRGLAYEQYF. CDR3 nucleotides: TGTGCCAGCAGCCGGGGACTAGCCTACGAGCAGTACTTC.

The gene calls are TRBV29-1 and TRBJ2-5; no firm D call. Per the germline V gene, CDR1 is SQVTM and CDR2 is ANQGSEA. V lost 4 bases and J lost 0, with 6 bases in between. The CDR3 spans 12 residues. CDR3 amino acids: CSVGSDQETQYF. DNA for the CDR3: TGCAGCGTTGGATCGGACCAAGAGACCCAGTACTTC.

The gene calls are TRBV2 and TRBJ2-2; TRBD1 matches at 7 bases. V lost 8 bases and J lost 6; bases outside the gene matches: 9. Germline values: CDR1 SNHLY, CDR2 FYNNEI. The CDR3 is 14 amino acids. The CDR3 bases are TGTGCCAGCGCTAGACAGGGCTCGGCCGGGGAGCTGTTTTTT. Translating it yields CASARQGSAGELFF.

CDR3: CASGHSRGTREAFF. CDR3 nucleotides: TGTGCCAGCGGACATTCCAGGGGGACGCGAGAGGCTTTCTTT. The genes are TRBV2 and TRBJ1-1, with 7 bases identical to TRBD1. Germline CDR1 is SNHLY and CDR2 is FYNNEI. The CDR3 length is 14 residues. After removal of 8 bases from V and 11 bases from J, the junction contained 17 bases not matched to a gene.

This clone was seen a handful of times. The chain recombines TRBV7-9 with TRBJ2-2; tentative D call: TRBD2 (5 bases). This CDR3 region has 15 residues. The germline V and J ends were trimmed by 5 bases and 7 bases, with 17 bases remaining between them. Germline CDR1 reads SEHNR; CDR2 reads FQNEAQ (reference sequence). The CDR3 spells CASSPRTGIHGELFF. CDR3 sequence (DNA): TGTGCCAGCAGCCCGAGGACTGGAATCCACGGGGAGCTGTTTTTT.

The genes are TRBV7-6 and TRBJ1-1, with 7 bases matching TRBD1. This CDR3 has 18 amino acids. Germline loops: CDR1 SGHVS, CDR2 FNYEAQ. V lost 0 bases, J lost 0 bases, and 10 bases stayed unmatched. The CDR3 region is CASSLAIKTGTVNTEAFF. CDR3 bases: TGTGCCAGCAGCTTAGCAATCAAAACCGGGACAGTGAACACTGAAGCTTTCTTT.

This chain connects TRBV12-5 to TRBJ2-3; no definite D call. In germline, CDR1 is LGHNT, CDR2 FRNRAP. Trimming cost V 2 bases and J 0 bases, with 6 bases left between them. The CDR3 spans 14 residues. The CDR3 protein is CASGLLSSTDTQYF. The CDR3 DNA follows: TGTGCTAGTGGTTTGTTATCCAGCACAGATACGCAGTATTTT.

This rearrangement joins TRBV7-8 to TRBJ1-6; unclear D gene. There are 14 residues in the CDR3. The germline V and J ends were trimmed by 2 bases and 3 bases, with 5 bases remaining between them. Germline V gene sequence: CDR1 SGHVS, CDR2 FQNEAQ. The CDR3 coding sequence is TGTGCCAGCAGCTTAAGCAACTATAATTCACCCCTCCACTTT. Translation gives CASSLSNYNSPLHF.

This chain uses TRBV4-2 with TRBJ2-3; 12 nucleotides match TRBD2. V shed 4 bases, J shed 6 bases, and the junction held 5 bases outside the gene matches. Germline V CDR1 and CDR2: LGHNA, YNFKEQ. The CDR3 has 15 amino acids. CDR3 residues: CASSRRLAGEDTQYF. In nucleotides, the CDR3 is TGTGCCAGCAGCCGCCGACTAGCGGGGGAGGATACGCAGTATTTT.

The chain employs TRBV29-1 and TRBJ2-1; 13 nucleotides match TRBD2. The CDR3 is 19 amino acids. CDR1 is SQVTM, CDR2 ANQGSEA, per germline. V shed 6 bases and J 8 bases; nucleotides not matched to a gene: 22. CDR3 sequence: CSVPRTSGGPRPPSDEQFF. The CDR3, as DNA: TGCAGCGTGCCACGGACTAGCGGGGGTCCAAGGCCCCCCTCCGATGAGCAGTTCTTC.

As DNA, the CDR3 is TGTGCCAGCAGCCGCGGGCAGACTAATGAAAAACTGTTTTTT. Translating it yields CASSRGQTNEKLFF. The chain recombines TRBV7-2 with TRBJ1-4; D gene uncertain. Trimming left V 5 bases short and J 2 bases short, with 9 bases between. Germline assignment: CDR1 SGHTA and CDR2 FQGNSA. The CDR3 is 14 residues long.

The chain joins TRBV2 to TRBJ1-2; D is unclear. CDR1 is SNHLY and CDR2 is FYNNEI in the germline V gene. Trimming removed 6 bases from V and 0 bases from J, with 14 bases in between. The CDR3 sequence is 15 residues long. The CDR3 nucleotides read TGTGCCAGCAGGTATCGGACTTCGCCTAACTATGGCTACACCTTC. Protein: CASRYRTSPNYGYTF.

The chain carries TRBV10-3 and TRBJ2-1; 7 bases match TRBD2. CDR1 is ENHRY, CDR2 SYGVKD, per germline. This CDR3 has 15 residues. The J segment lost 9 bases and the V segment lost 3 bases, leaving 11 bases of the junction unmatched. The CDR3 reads CAISDFNGGLGEQFF. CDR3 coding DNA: TGTGCCATCAGTGATTTCAACGGGGGGTTGGGTGAGCAGTTCTTC.

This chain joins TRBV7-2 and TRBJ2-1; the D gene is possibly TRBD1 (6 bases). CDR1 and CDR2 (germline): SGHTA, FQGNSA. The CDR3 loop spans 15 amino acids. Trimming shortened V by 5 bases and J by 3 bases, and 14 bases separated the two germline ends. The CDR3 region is CASSGGHPDYNEQFF. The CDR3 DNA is TGTGCCAGCAGCGGGGGACACCCCGACTACAATGAGCAGTTCTTC.

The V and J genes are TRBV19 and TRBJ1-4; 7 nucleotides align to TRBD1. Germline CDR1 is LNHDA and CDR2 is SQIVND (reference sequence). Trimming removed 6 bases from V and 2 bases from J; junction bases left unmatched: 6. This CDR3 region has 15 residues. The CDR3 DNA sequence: TGTGCCAGTAGGAACCTCAGGGGGACTAATGAAAAACTGTTTTTT. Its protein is CASRNLRGTNEKLFF.

The DNA for the CDR3 is TGCGCCAGCAGCTCGGGGTCCACGACTAACTATGGCTACACCTTC. Residues: CASSSGSTTNYGYTF. V is TRBV5-1 and J is TRBJ1-2; D gene ambiguous. The ends were cut back, 3 bases at V and 0 bases at J, with 12 bases in the middle. Looked up from germline, CDR1 is SGHRS and CDR2 is YFSETQ. This CDR3 region has 15 residues.